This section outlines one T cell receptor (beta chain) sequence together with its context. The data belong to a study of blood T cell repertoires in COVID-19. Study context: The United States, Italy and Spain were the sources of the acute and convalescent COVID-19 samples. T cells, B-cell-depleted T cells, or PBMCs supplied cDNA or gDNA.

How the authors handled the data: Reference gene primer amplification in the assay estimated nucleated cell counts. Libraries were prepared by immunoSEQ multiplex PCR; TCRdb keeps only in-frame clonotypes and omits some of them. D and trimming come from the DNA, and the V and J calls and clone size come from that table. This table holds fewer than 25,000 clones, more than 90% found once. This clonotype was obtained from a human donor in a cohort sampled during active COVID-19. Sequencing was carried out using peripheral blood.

CDR3 in amino acids: CASSPRGFATNEKLFF. CDR3 nucleotides: TGTGCCAGCTCACCAAGAGGGTTTGCAACTAATGAAAAACTGTTTTTT. This rearrangement joins TRBV18 to TRBJ1-4; D uncertain. Germline V CDR1 and CDR2: KGHSH, LQKENI. The V and J ends lost 2 bases and 0 bases respectively, with 10 bases between them. The CDR3 runs to 16 residues.